This TCR beta chain was sequenced for a study of T cells in women clearing cervical HPV infection. For the study at large: Case blood was drawn a median approximately 150 days after lesion detection.

The length of the CDR3 is 16 residues. Per the germline V gene, CDR1 is SGHRS and CDR2 is YFSETQ. Profiled with immunoSEQ multiplex PCR; TCRdb holds only in-frame clones, not every one. The listing contains 20,000 to 25,000 clones. About this clone: Its antigen is as yet unknown. Read coverage stops 3 residues before the CDR3 terminus; the germline J gene supplies the remainder.

Findings of the study overall: Repertoire richness, not evenness, was significantly elevated in CIN3+ cases versus controls.

Sequenced sample: blood buffy coat. This receptor was identified in a woman aged 18 to 75 with a cervical HPV16 infection that either progressed to CIN3+ or cleared (not recorded which). V gene TRBV5-1 combines with J gene TRBJ2-5, with TRBD1 identical over 7 bases. The part of the CDR3 DNA that was read is TGCGCCAGCAGCTTGGGGGACAGCCCTAGCACAGATACC. As protein: CASSLGDSPSTDT. The complete CDR3 reads CASSLGDSPSTDTQYF. The full variable domain, rest sourced from reference TRBV5-1 and TRBJ2-5, is KAGVTQTPRYLIKTRGQQVTLSCSPISGHRSVSWYQQTPGQGLQFLFEYFSETQRNKGNFPGRFSGRQFSNSRSEMNVSTLELGDSALYLCASSLGDSPSTDTQYFGPGTRLLVL.